A selection of T cell receptor beta chains follows, all from one sample in a study of T cells in Graves' hyperthyroidism and ophthalmopathy. TCRdb reanalysed the multiplex PCR reads using MiXCR and keeps one entry per CDR3 protein. The table lists a few hundred thousand distinct CDR3 sequences, roughly 21% of them singletons. The sequenced material came from blood. The receptors here all came from a woman in her forties or fifties with Graves' hyperthyroidism. The CDR3 runs from the conserved cysteine through the conserved F or W. D genes are given only for firm matches. Only some rows state a clone size, as once, few, many or a class for expanded clones.

>TRBJ1-6|TRBV9|-|-
CASSVEPLSNSNSPLHF
TGTGCCAGCAGCGTAGAGCCACTCAGTAATTCCAATTCACCCCTCCACTTT
>TRBJ2-3|TRBV6-9|-|TRBD1
CASSYWGTGDTDTQYF
TGTGCCAGCAGTTACTGGGGGACAGGGGACACAGATACGCAGTATTTT
>TRBJ2-7|TRBV3-1|once|-
CASSQTTRNPYEQYF
TGTGCCAGCAGCCAAACAACCCGGAACCCCTACGAGCAGTACTTC
>TRBJ2-1|TRBV7-9|many|-
CASSLRELGTYNEQFF
TGTGCCAGCAGCCTCCGAGAACTAGGAACCTACAATGAGCAGTTCTTC
>TRBJ1-2|TRBV3-1|many|-
CASSRQGSGYTF
TGTGCCAGCAGCCGCCAGGGGAGTGGCTACACCTTC
>TRBJ2-5|TRBV3-1|many|-
CASSRAGAVMETQYF
TGTGCCAGTTCCCGGGCGGGGGCGGTCATGGAGACCCAGTACTTC
>TRBJ2-3|TRBV6-1|many|TRBD2
CASTLKREVDTQYF
TGTGCCAGCACCCTTAAGCGGGAGGTAGATACGCAGTATTTT
>TRBJ2-1|TRBV20-1|-|TRBD2
CSATQRWREGQGKASYNEQFF
TGCAGTGCTACTCAGAGATGGCGGGAGGGCCAGGGAAAGGCGAGCTACAATGAGCAGTTCTTC
>TRBJ2-3|TRBV11-2|many|TRBD1
CASTHRTGGVDTQYF
TGTGCCAGCACCCATCGGACAGGGGGCGTGGATACGCAGTATTTT
>TRBJ2-1|TRBV28|-|-
CASSSVVGQGAFF
-
>TRBJ2-1|TRBV2|many|-
CASSLGVYEQFF
TGTGCCAGCAGTCTAGGGGTTTATGAGCAGTTCTTC
>TRBJ2-5|TRBV5-8|few|-
CASSLGRAQGRETQYF
TGTGCCAGCAGCTTGGGGCGGGCCCAGGGGAGGGAGACCCAGTACTTC
>TRBJ2-7|TRBV6-5|many|-
CASSYLEQGVHEQYF
TGTGCCAGCAGTTACCTAGAACAGGGAGTCCACGAGCAGTACTTC
>TRBJ1-6|TRBV6-5|many|-
CASSYSGETPLHF
TGTGCCAGCAGTTACTCGGGGGAAACGCCCCTCCACTTT
>TRBJ2-3|TRBV6-2/TRBV6-3|many|-
CASSYPFASGTDTQYF
TGTGCCAGCAGTTACCCATTCGCTAGCGGCACAGATACGCAGTATTTT
>TRBJ1-5|TRBV19|few|TRBD1
CASSINRGSSNQPQHF
TGTGCCAGTAGTATCAACAGGGGGTCTAGCAATCAGCCCCAGCATTTT
>TRBJ2-3|TRBV5-5|few|-
CASSTTVSTDTQYF
TGTGCCAGCAGCACCACAGTAAGCACAGATACGCAGTATTTT
>TRBJ1-1|TRBV3-1|-|TRBD1
CASSQGTGGLRQAFF
TGTGCCAGCAGCCAAGGGACAGGGGGCCTGAGGCAGGCTTTCTTT
>TRBJ2-2|TRBV2|many|TRBD2
CASSQAGVDTGELFF
TGTGCCAGCAGTCAAGCGGGGGTGGACACCGGGGAGCTGTTTTTT
>TRBJ1-4|TRBV5-1|few|-
CASSLTAVNEKLFF
TGCGCCAGCAGCTTGACAGCCGTAAATGAAAAACTGTTTTTT
>TRBJ2-1|TRBV11-1|many|TRBD2
CASREVGGGNEQFF
TGTGCCAGCAGAGAGGTGGGCGGGGGGAATGAGCAGTTCTTC
>TRBJ2-4|TRBV11-2|many|-
CASSLDPGSNIQYF
TGTGCCAGCAGCTTAGACCCGGGGTCAAACATTCAGTACTTC
>TRBJ2-1|TRBV20-1|many|TRBD2
CSARPSGRASSYNEQFF
TGCAGTGCTAGACCCAGCGGGAGGGCAAGCTCCTACAATGAGCAGTTCTTC
>TRBJ2-5|TRBV4-1|-|TRBD2
CASSSLWRGRRETQYF
TGCGCCAGCAGCTCCCTTTGGCGGGGGAGACGAGAGACCCAGTACTTC
>TRBJ2-7|TRBV27|-|TRBD1
CASSLSQGAIAYEQYF
TGTGCCAGCAGTTTATCGCAGGGGGCAATCGCCTACGAGCAGTACTTC
>TRBJ2-1|TRBV28|many|TRBD2
CASSLAGTSGSNEQFF
TGTGCCAGCAGTTTAGCAGGGACTAGCGGGAGCAATGAGCAGTTCTTC
>TRBJ2-3|TRBV5-1|many|TRBD2
CASSLAGRGGSTDTQYF
TGCGCCAGCAGCTTGGCCGGGCGCGGGGGTAGCACAGATACGCAGTATTTT
>TRBJ2-1|TRBV5-1|-|TRBD2
CASSPTSGLYNEQFF
TGTGCCAGCAGTCCGACTAGCGGACTATACAATGAGCAGTTCTTC
>TRBJ1-6|TRBV30|many|-
CAWSVLRHPNSPLHF
TGTGCCTGGAGTGTACTCCGACACCCTAATTCACCCCTCCACTTT
>TRBJ2-1|TRBV6-9|-|-
CASSYSVSSTSYNEQFF
TGTGCCAGCAGTTATTCGGTCAGCTCGACCTCATACAATGAGCAGTTCTTC
>TRBJ1-1|TRBV5-6|many|-
CASSYEDRLNTEAFF
TGTGCCAGCAGTTATGAGGACAGATTGAACACTGAAGCTTTCTTT
>TRBJ1-4|TRBV7-9|few|TRBD1
CASSFQGGTNEKLFF
TGTGCCAGCAGCTTTCAGGGGGGGACTAATGAAAAACTGTTTTTT
>TRBJ2-7|TRBV9|-|TRBD2
CASSVGTSTYEQYF
TGTGCCAGCAGCGTGGGGACTAGTACCTACGAGCAGTACTTC
>TRBJ2-3|TRBV20-1|many|TRBD2
CSAPTSGRSDTQYF
TGCAGTGCTCCGACTAGCGGGAGGTCCGATACGCAGTATTTT
>TRBJ2-1|TRBV20-1|many|TRBD2
CSAAGNRPLAGGGEQFF
TGCAGTGCCGCGGGAAACAGGCCCCTAGCGGGGGGGGGAGAGCAGTTCTTC
>TRBJ2-2|TRBV7-8|-|TRBD2
CASSLAVVLAGTGELFF
TGTGCCAGCAGCTTAGCCGTGGTTCTAGCGGGCACCGGGGAGCTGTTTTTT
>TRBJ2-3|TRBV20-1|-|-
CSAPPLTGGVTDTQYF
TGCAGTGCTCCCCCCCTCACAGGGGGGGTCACAGATACGCAGTATTTT
>TRBJ1-6|TRBV7-2|-|-
CASSLNDVSPLHF
TGTGCCAGCAGCTTAAACGACGTTTCACCCCTCCACTTT
>TRBJ2-7|TRBV6-1|-|-
CTSSVGNEQYF
TGTACCAGCAGCGTCGGGAACGAGCAGTACTTC
>TRBJ2-1|TRBV7-9|many|-
CASSRTNSYNEQFF
TGTGCCAGCAGCCGGACGAACTCCTACAATGAGCAGTTCTTC
>TRBJ2-5|TRBV20-1|many|TRBD2
CSARLSGVVTQYF
TGCAGTGCTAGATTAAGCGGGGTGGTGACCCAGTACTTC
>TRBJ2-3|TRBV5-1|few|TRBD1
CASSLPGTADTQYF
TGCGCCAGCAGCTTGCCCGGGACAGCAGATACGCAGTATTTT
>TRBJ2-6|TRBV27|many|-
CASSPATRSGANVLTF
TGTGCCAGCAGTCCCGCCACCCGCTCTGGGGCCAACGTCCTGACTTTC
>TRBJ2-2|TRBV5-6|-|-
CASSHGRGGNTGELFF
TGTGCCAGCAGTCACGGACGAGGAGGGAACACCGGGGAGCTGTTTTTT